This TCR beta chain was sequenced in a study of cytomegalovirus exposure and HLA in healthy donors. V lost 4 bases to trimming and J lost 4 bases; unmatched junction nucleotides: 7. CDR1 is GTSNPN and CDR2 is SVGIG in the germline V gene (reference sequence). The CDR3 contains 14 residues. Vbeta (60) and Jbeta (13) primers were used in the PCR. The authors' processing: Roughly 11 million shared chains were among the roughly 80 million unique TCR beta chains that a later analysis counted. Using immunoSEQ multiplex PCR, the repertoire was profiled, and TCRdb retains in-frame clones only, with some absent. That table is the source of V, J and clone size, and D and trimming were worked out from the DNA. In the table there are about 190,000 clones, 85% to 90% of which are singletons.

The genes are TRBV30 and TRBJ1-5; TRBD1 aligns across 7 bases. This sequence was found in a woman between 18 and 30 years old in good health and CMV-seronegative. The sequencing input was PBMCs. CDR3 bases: TGTGCCTGGAATAGGGACAGCCGTAATCAGCCCCAGCATTTT. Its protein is CAWNRDSRNQPQHF.